A selection of T cell receptor beta chains follows, all from one sample in a study of identical twins. Via MiXCR, TCRdb re-called the 5' RACE reads, giving one row per CDR3 protein. The repertoire holds roughly 230,000 distinct CDR3 sequences, with about 9% as singletons. A further study also used this sample, focusing on yellow fever vaccine responses in identical twins.

Sequencing was performed on CD8+ T cells sorted from blood. The origin of the receptors is a woman under 30 in good health. CDR3s include the opening cysteine and the closing phenylalanine or tryptophan. The D gene is left open where the match is weak. The size entry is marked missing in some rows and otherwise reads once, few, many or a size class.

CDR3aa: CASSEGQGILGYTF
CDR3nt: TGTGCCAGCAGTGAGGGACAGGGAATACTCGGCTACACCTTC
v_gene: TRBV27
abundance: NA
d_gene: TRBD1
j_gene: TRBJ1-2

CDR3aa: CSARDSPGLAPFEQYF
CDR3nt: TGCAGTGCTAGAGATTCTCCGGGACTAGCTCCTTTCGAGCAGTACTTC
v_gene: TRBV20-1
abundance: NA
d_gene: TRBD2
j_gene: TRBJ2-7

CDR3aa: CASSPDYDEQYF
CDR3nt: TGTGCCAGCAGCCCTGACTACGACGAGCAGTACTTC
v_gene: TRBV7-2
abundance: NA
d_gene: NA
j_gene: TRBJ2-7

CDR3aa: CASSPQVGVSYNEQFF
CDR3nt: TGTGCCAGCAGCCCCCAGGTGGGAGTTTCCTACAATGAGCAGTTCTTC
v_gene: TRBV27
abundance: few
d_gene: NA
j_gene: TRBJ2-1

CDR3aa: CSADPRGVPYNEQFF
CDR3nt: TGCAGTGCCGACCCGAGGGGGGTTCCCTACAATGAGCAGTTCTTC
v_gene: TRBV20-1
abundance: NA
d_gene: NA
j_gene: TRBJ2-1

CDR3aa: CASSQTGPYEQYF
CDR3nt: TGTGCCAGCAGCCAGACGGGGCCATACGAGCAGTACTTC
v_gene: TRBV7-9
abundance: many
d_gene: NA
j_gene: TRBJ2-7

CDR3aa: CASSFRLAVLSNTGELFF
CDR3nt: TGTGCCAGCAGCTTCCGGCTAGCGGTACTATCTAACACCGGGGAGCTGTTTTTT
v_gene: TRBV5-6
abundance: NA
d_gene: TRBD2
j_gene: TRBJ2-2

CDR3aa: CASSAERLAGQGYEQYF
CDR3nt: TGTGCCAGCAGTGCCGAGAGACTAGCGGGACAAGGGTACGAGCAGTACTTC
v_gene: TRBV28
abundance: few
d_gene: TRBD2
j_gene: TRBJ2-7

CDR3aa: CASSLQAGVRTDTQYF
CDR3nt: TGTGCCAGCAGTTTACAAGCGGGAGTCCGCACAGATACGCAGTATTTT
v_gene: TRBV28
abundance: many
d_gene: TRBD2
j_gene: TRBJ2-3

CDR3aa: CASSFFVEGLWDSETGELFF
CDR3nt: TGTGCCAGCAGTTTTTTTGTTGAGGGCCTTTGGGACAGCGAGACCGGGGAGCTGTTTTTT
v_gene: TRBV12-3/TRBV12-4
abundance: NA
d_gene: TRBD1
j_gene: TRBJ2-2

CDR3aa: CASSYGQGTYEQYF
CDR3nt: TGTGCCAGCAGTTACGGACAGGGTACCTACGAGCAGTACTTC
v_gene: TRBV7-2
abundance: many
d_gene: TRBD1
j_gene: TRBJ2-7

CDR3aa: CASSYSGTNEQFF
CDR3nt: TGTGCCAGCAGTTATAGCGGGACCAATGAGCAGTTCTTC
v_gene: TRBV6-2/TRBV6-3
abundance: few
d_gene: TRBD2
j_gene: TRBJ2-1

CDR3aa: CASSLGQGLYEQYF
CDR3nt: TGTGCCAGCAGCTTAGGACAGGGCCTCTACGAGCAGTACTTC
v_gene: TRBV7-6
abundance: many
d_gene: TRBD1
j_gene: TRBJ2-7

CDR3aa: CASTSTKPREVGNTYEQYF
CDR3nt: TGCGCCAGCACCTCCACCAAACCCAGGGAGGTGGGGAACACCTACGAGCAGTACTTC
v_gene: TRBV23-1
abundance: few
d_gene: NA
j_gene: TRBJ2-7

CDR3aa: CASSSADWTFYGYTF
CDR3nt: TGTGCCAGCAGTTCGGCGGACTGGACCTTTTATGGCTACACCTTC
v_gene: TRBV12-3/TRBV12-4
abundance: NA
d_gene: NA
j_gene: TRBJ1-2

CDR3aa: CASSLDRDLDTEAFF
CDR3nt: TGTGCCAGCAGCTTAGATCGGGACTTGGACACTGAAGCTTTCTTT
v_gene: TRBV7-8
abundance: few
d_gene: NA
j_gene: TRBJ1-1

CDR3aa: CASSLWVGSAYNEQFF
CDR3nt: TGTGCCAGCAGCCTATGGGTGGGGAGCGCATACAATGAGCAGTTCTTC
v_gene: TRBV7-6
abundance: few
d_gene: NA
j_gene: TRBJ2-1

CDR3aa: CASSLVSSGDNYNEQFF
CDR3nt: TGTGCCAGCAGCTTAGTTTCCAGCGGGGATAACTACAATGAGCAGTTCTTC
v_gene: TRBV7-9
abundance: many
d_gene: TRBD2
j_gene: TRBJ2-1

CDR3aa: CASSLDQEGQGSYEQYF
CDR3nt: TGTGCCAGCAGCTTAGATCAAGAGGGACAGGGCTCCTACGAGCAGTACTTC
v_gene: TRBV11-2
abundance: few
d_gene: TRBD1
j_gene: TRBJ2-7

CDR3aa: CASSSERAQYF
CDR3nt: TGTGCCAGCAGCTCCGAGAGGGCGCAGTATTTT
v_gene: TRBV7-9
abundance: many
d_gene: NA
j_gene: TRBJ2-3

CDR3aa: CASSLGDRNSYEQYF
CDR3nt: TGTGCCAGCAGCCTAGGGGACAGAAACTCCTACGAGCAGTACTTC
v_gene: TRBV7-9
abundance: few
d_gene: TRBD1
j_gene: TRBJ2-7

CDR3aa: CASSSVQGSAYEQYF
CDR3nt: TGTGCCAGCAGCTCGGTCCAGGGGTCTGCCTACGAGCAGTACTTC
v_gene: TRBV7-9
abundance: few
d_gene: NA
j_gene: TRBJ2-7

CDR3aa: CASSLRDKPYEQYF
CDR3nt: TGTGCCAGCAGTTTGAGGGACAAACCCTACGAGCAGTACTTC
v_gene: TRBV7-9
abundance: NA
d_gene: NA
j_gene: TRBJ2-7

CDR3aa: CASTQSGDLNTEAFF
CDR3nt: TGTGCCAGCACCCAAAGCGGGGATCTGAACACTGAAGCTTTCTTT
v_gene: TRBV3-1
abundance: NA
d_gene: NA
j_gene: TRBJ1-1

CDR3aa: CASSLDFSGGLRDTQYF
CDR3nt: TGCGCCAGCAGCTTGGATTTTAGCGGGGGCCTCAGGGATACGCAGTATTTT
v_gene: TRBV5-1
abundance: many
d_gene: TRBD2
j_gene: TRBJ2-3